These 22 T cell receptor beta chains were sequenced from one sample in a study of shared clonotypes between healthy human individuals. Assay used: immunoSEQ multiplex PCR; TCRdb lists only in-frame clones, some missing. The sample holds hundreds of thousands of clones; 97% are singletons and the top ten take around 0.06%. The sequencing input was naive CD4+ T cells sorted from blood. This sample's subset: CD45RA+ positively selected. The receptors were gathered from a woman in her 30s in good health.

V and J are TRBV14 and TRBJ1-1; D gene unclear. The CDR3 has 13 amino acids. From germline, CDR1 is SGHDN and CDR2 FVKESK. Trimming cost V 2 bases and J 0 bases, with 4 bases left between them. The CDR3 DNA sequence: TGTGCCAGCAGCCAACAAGTGAACACTGAAGCTTTCTTT. Amino acid sequence: CASSQQVNTEAFF.

In this sample, this clone turned up once. The chain combines TRBV2 with TRBJ2-5; 8 bases line up with TRBD1. The CDR3 totals 15 residues. The V gene end was trimmed by 7 bases and the J gene end by 1 base; junction bases not matched to a gene: 8. Germline V gene lookup returns CDR1 SNHLY and CDR2 FYNNEI. The CDR3 nucleotides are TGTGCCAGCAACCGACAGGGGAGAGGCCAAGAGACCCAGTACTTC. The encoded protein is CASNRQGRGQETQYF. The full variable domain, in which reference TRBV2 and TRBJ2-5 provide the parts outside the CDR3, is EPEVTQTPSHQVTQMGQEVILRCVPISNHLYFYWYRQILGQKVEFLVSFYNNEISEKSEIFDDQFSVERPDGSNFTLKIRSTKLEDSAMYFCASNRQGRGQETQYFGPGTRLLVL.

The chain carries TRBV29-1 and TRBJ1-4, with D possibly TRBD1 on 5 matching bases. CDR1 is SQVTM and CDR2 is ANQGSEA in the germline V gene. The CDR3 is 12 residues long. CDR3 amino acids: CSATGEGEKLFF. As DNA, the CDR3 is TGCAGTGCGACGGGGGAAGGTGAAAAACTGTTTTTT.

V and J are TRBV2 and TRBJ1-5, with TRBD1 matching 9 bases. The CDR3 is made up of 14 amino acids. Trimming took 8 bases from V and 6 from J; bases not matched to a gene: 8. CDR1 and CDR2 from the germline V gene are SNHLY and FYNNEI. This CDR3 reads CASRGTGPPQPQHF. The DNA of the CDR3 is TGTGCCAGCCGTGGGACAGGGCCCCCTCAGCCCCAGCATTTT.

The V call is TRBV9, the J call TRBJ2-1, with D perhaps TRBD2 (5 bases). V lost 1 base and J 4 bases, leaving 12 bases between the germline ends. The germline V gene encodes CDR1 SGDLS and CDR2 YYNGEE. The CDR3 has 15 amino acids. The CDR3 protein is CASSVISGNYNEQFF. CDR3 nucleotide sequence: TGTGCCAGCAGCGTAATCAGCGGAAATTACAATGAGCAGTTCTTC.

The chain is built from TRBV27 and TRBJ1-2, with D possibly TRBD1 on 6 matching bases. Trimming cost V 1 base and J 5 bases, with 14 bases left between them. There are 15 residues in the CDR3. CDR1 is MNHEY, CDR2 SMNVEV, per germline (reference sequence). CDR3 region: CASSLYWGRDYGYTF. The DNA for the CDR3 is TGTGCCAGCAGTTTATACTGGGGGCGCGATTATGGCTACACCTTC.

The V and J genes are TRBV18 and TRBJ2-1; D remains ambiguous. CDR3 length: 12 amino acids. Germline lookup yields CDR1 KGHSH and CDR2 LQKENI. V lost 2 bases and J lost 7, with 6 bases in between. The CDR3 region is CASSPVLNEQFF. The CDR3 region has the DNA TGTGCCAGCTCACCAGTACTTAATGAGCAGTTCTTC.

The V call is TRBV28, the J call TRBJ1-5; D is possibly TRBD1 (5 bases). The germline V gene encodes CDR1 MDHEN and CDR2 SYDVKM. Trimming shortened V by 4 bases and J by 2 bases, and 12 bases separated the two germline ends. This CDR3 is built from 15 residues. Written as DNA, the CDR3 is TGTGCCAGCAGTTGGGGGTCGGGGGGCAATCAGCCCCAGCATTTT. This gives the protein CASSWGSGGNQPQHF.

The chain has TRBV19 and TRBJ1-2, with no clear D. The CDR3 has 14 residues. V was pared by 5 bases and J by 2 bases, with 12 bases between. Germline V gives CDR1 LNHDA, CDR2 SQIVND (reference sequence). This chain's CDR3 is CASSEKDFNYGYTF. The DNA for the CDR3 is TGTGCCAGTAGTGAAAAGGACTTCAACTATGGCTACACCTTC.

V and J are TRBV29-1 and TRBJ1-1; 10 bases are a match to TRBD1. This CDR3 spans 12 amino acids. Germline V gene sequence: CDR1 SQVTM, CDR2 ANQGSEA. The J segment lost 4 bases and the V segment lost 5 bases, leaving 1 base of the junction unmatched. The CDR3 DNA reads TGCAGCGTTCGGACAGGGGGCACTGAAGCTTTCTTT. Residues: CSVRTGGTEAFF.

The chain uses TRBV2 and TRBJ1-2; 8 nucleotides match TRBD1. The CDR3 consists of 14 residues. Germline-derived CDR1 and CDR2 are SNHLY and FYNNEI. With 1 base clipped from V and 8 bases from J, the junction kept 6 bases outside the gene matches. The CDR3 protein is CASSEGTGKRGYTF. The CDR3 DNA follows: TGTGCCAGCAGTGAAGGGACAGGGAAGCGGGGCTACACCTTC.

CDR3 in amino acids: CASSYQREAGELFF. CDR3 nucleotides: TGTGCCAGCAGTTACCAGCGGGAGGCCGGGGAGCTGTTTTTT. This chain joins TRBV6-6 and TRBJ2-2; TRBD2 aligns across 9 bases. CDR3 length equals 14 residues. Losses at the gene ends were 2 bases for V and 6 bases for J; bases not matched to a gene: 1. Per germline, CDR1 MNHNY and CDR2 SVGAGI (reference sequence).

This clone appeared a single time. This chain uses TRBV27 with TRBJ2-5; TRBD2 matches 7 bases. The last part of the DNA fits TRBJ2-7 better; the J call may be wrong. Germline assignment: CDR1 MNHEY and CDR2 SMNVEV (reference sequence). The CDR3 has 13 residues. CDR3 DNA sequence: TGTGCCAGCAGTTTAGCCGGGGGGTACGAGCAGTACTTC. Amino acids: CASSLAGGYEQYF.

This clone was seen more than once but under ten times. The V and J genes are TRBV10-3 and TRBJ2-2; D remains unclear. V lost 8 bases to trimming and J lost 4 bases, with 5 bases between them. The germline gives CDR1 ENHRY, CDR2 SYGVKD. The CDR3 contains 11 residues. The CDR3 DNA sequence: TGTGCCATCTCAGCCACCGGGGAGCTGTTTTTT. This translates into CAISATGELFF.

The chain joins TRBV7-9 to TRBJ2-7, with 10 bases fitting TRBD2. The trim removed 5 bases at V and 6 bases at J, leaving 22 bases unmatched. This CDR3 is built from 19 residues. The germline V gene encodes CDR1 SEHNR and CDR2 FQNEAQ (reference sequence). Here the CDR3 DNA reads TGTGCCAGCAGCGAAAGGGAGACAGGAGCGAGCGGGAGGGCATTCGAGCAGTACTTC. This codes for CASSERETGASGRAFEQYF.

This chain connects TRBV5-1 to TRBJ2-3; D remains unclear. V was shortened by 2 bases and J by 4 bases, with 17 bases between the two germline ends. This CDR3 spans 16 amino acids. The germline gives CDR1 SGHRS, CDR2 YFSETQ. CDR3 amino acids: CASSFSGYGLPDTQYF. The CDR3 DNA follows: TGCGCCAGCAGCTTTAGTGGATACGGGTTACCAGATACGCAGTATTTT. Based on the CDR3 plus reference TRBV5-1 and TRBJ2-3, the full variable domain is KAGVTQTPRYLIKTRGQQVTLSCSPISGHRSVSWYQQTPGQGLQFLFEYFSETQRNKGNFPGRFSGRQFSNSRSEMNVSTLELGDSALYLCASSFSGYGLPDTQYFGPGTRLTVL.

The chain uses TRBV6-5 and TRBJ1-4; no clear D. Germline V lookup: CDR1 MNHEY, CDR2 SVGAGI. The CDR3 contains 13 residues. Trimming shortened V by 10 bases and J by 5 bases, and 14 bases separated the two germline ends. The CDR3 region is CAILGRPNEKLFF. The CDR3 DNA reads as TGTGCCATCCTTGGACGGCCCAATGAAAAACTGTTTTTT.

The chain couples TRBV30 to TRBJ2-7; 8 nucleotides agree with TRBD1. CDR3 size: 15 residues. CDR1 is GTSNPN and CDR2 is SVGIG in the germline V gene (reference sequence). After removal of 2 bases from V and 0 bases from J, the junction contained 6 bases not matched to a gene. CDR3 bases: TGTGCCTGGAGTACCGGACAGGGAATCTCCTACGAGCAGTACTTC. It is translated as CAWSTGQGISYEQYF. The complete variable domain, with remaining parts taken from reference TRBV30 and TRBJ2-7, reads SQTIHQWPATLVQPVGSPLSLECTVEGTSNPNLYWYRQAAGRGLQLLFYSVGIGQISSEVPQNLSASRPQDRQFILSSKKLLLSDSGFYLCAWSTGQGISYEQYFGPGTRLTVT.

The chain links TRBV5-4 to TRBJ2-1; 9 bases align to TRBD2. CDR3 length: 18 residues. CDR1 SGHNT and CDR2 YYREEE come from the germline V gene (reference sequence). Germline trimming cut 1 base from V and 2 bases from J; bases unmatched to any gene: 10. This CDR3 is CASSLKLAGDAPYNEQFF. The CDR3 nucleotides read TGTGCCAGCAGCTTGAAGTTAGCGGGAGACGCCCCCTACAATGAGCAGTTCTTC.

The gene calls are TRBV10-3 and TRBJ1-2; possibly TRBD1 for D (5 bases). The CDR3 length is 15 residues. Germline-derived CDR1 and CDR2 are ENHRY and SYGVKD. V lost 1 base and J lost 4, with 13 bases in between. This CDR3 reads CAISEFRDPAYGYTF. The CDR3 coding sequence is TGTGCCATCAGTGAGTTCAGGGACCCAGCCTATGGCTACACCTTC.

The chain has TRBV5-1 and TRBJ2-5; 7 positions agree with TRBD2. CDR3 length: 14 amino acids. The ends lost 4 bases at V and 4 bases at J; junction bases unmatched: 7. The germline gives CDR1 SGHRS, CDR2 YFSETQ. The CDR3 spells CASSSGGRGETQYF. In nucleotides, the CDR3 is TGCGCCAGCAGCAGCGGTGGGAGGGGAGAGACCCAGTACTTC.

The chain is built from TRBV9 and TRBJ2-1; D ambiguous. The V gene lost 2 bases and the J gene lost 1 base, with 7 bases spanning the gap. This CDR3 comprises 14 residues. Per germline, CDR1 SGDLS and CDR2 YYNGEE. This CDR3 reads CASSVDVSYNEQFF. As DNA, the CDR3 is TGTGCCAGCAGCGTCGATGTATCCTACAATGAGCAGTTCTTC. Looking up the rest from reference TRBV9 and TRBJ2-1 gives the full variable domain: DSGVTQTPKHLITATGQRVTLRCSPRSGDLSVYWYQQSLDQGLQFLIQYYNGEERAKGNILERFSAQQFPDLHSELNLSSLELGDSALYFCASSVDVSYNEQFFGPGTRLTVL.